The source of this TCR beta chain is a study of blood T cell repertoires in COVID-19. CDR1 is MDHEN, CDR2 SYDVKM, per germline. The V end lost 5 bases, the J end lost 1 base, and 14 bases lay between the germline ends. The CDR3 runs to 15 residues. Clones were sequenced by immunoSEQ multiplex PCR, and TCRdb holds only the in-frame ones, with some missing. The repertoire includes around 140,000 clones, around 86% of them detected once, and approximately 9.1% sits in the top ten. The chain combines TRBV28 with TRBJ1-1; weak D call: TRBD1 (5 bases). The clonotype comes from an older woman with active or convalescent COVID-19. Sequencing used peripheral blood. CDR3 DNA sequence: TGTGCCAGCAGTCCAGAAGGACAAAAGAACACTGAAGCTTTCTTT. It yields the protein CASSPEGQKNTEAFF.